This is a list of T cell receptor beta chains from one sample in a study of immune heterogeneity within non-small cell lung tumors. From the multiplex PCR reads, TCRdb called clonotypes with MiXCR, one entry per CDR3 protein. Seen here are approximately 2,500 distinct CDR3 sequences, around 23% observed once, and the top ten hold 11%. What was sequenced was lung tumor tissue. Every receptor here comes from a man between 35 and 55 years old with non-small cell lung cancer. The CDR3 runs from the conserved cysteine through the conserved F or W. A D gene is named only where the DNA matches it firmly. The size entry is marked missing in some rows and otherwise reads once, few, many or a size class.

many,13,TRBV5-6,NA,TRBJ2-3,CASSLVETDTQYF,TGTGCCAGCAGCTTGGTTGAGACAGATACGCAGTATTTT
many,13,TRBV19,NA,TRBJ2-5,CASSRARVETQYF,TGTGCCAGTAGTAGAGCCCGGGTAGAGACCCAGTACTTC
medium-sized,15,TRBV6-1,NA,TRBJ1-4,CASSDVPRHSEKLFF,TGTGCCAGCAGCGACGTACCACGGCACAGCGAAAAACTGTTTTTT
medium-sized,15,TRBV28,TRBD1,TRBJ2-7,CASISPGQSLYEQYF,TGTGCCAGCATCTCACCGGGACAGAGCCTCTACGAGCAGTACTTC
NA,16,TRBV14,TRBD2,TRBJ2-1,CARSQISSGRRGEQFF,TGTGCCAGAAGCCAGATTTCTAGCGGGAGAAGGGGTGAACAGTTCTTC
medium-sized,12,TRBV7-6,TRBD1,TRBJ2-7,CASSLGDREQYF,TGTGCCAGCAGCTTAGGGGACAGAGAGCAGTACTTC
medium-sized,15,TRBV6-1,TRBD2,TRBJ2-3,CASSETSGGADTQYF,TGTGCCAGCAGTGAGACTAGCGGGGGGGCAGATACGCAGTATTTT
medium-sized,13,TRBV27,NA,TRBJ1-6,CASSLKRQGRLHF,TGTGCCAGCAGTTTAAAAAGGCAGGGACGCCTCCACTTT
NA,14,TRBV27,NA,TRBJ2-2,CASIPPNRAGELFF,TGTGCCAGTATTCCCCCCAATCGGGCCGGGGAGCTGTTTTTT
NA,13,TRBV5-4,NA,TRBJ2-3,CASSPGGADTQYF,TGTGCCAGCAGCCCTGGGGGTGCAGATACGCAGTATTTT
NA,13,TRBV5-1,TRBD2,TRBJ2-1,CASSLGTSNEQFF,TGCGCCAGCAGCCTCGGGACTAGCAATGAGCAGTTCTTC
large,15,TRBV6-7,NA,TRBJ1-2,CASSTNTGQLYGYTF,TGTGCCAGCAGCACAAATACGGGACAACTCTATGGCTACACCTTC
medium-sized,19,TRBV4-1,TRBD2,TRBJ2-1,CASSHPGLAGGPRFDEQFF,TGCGCCAGCAGCCATCCGGGACTAGCGGGGGGGCCAAGGTTCGATGAGCAGTTCTTC
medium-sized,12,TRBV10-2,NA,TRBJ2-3,CASSLVTDTQYF,TGCGCCAGCAGCCTGGTCACAGATACGCAGTATTTT
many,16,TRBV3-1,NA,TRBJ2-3,CASSQAVELRRDTQYF,TGTGCCAGCAGCCAAGCGGTGGAGCTACGTAGGGATACGCAGTATTTT
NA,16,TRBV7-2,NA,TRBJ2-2,CASSLPGLPGTGELFF,TGTGCCAGCAGCTTACCGGGACTCCCAGGAACCGGGGAGCTGTTTTTT
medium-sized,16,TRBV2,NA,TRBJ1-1,CASSGFSLARRPEAFF,TGTGCCAGCAGTGGCTTCAGCCTTGCCCGAAGGCCTGAAGCTTTCTTT
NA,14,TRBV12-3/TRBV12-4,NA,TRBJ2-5,CASSLTGFQETQYF,TGTGCCAGCAGTCTTACAGGGTTCCAAGAGACCCAGTACTTC
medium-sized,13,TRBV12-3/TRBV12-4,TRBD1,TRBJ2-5,CASKPGQVETQYF,TGTGCCAGCAAACCGGGACAGGTGGAGACCCAGTACTTC
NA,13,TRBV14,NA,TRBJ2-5,CASSLPAQETQYF,TGTGCCAGCAGCCTCCCGGCTCAAGAGACCCAGTACTTC
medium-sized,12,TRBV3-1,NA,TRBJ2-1,CASSQELSRQFF,TGTGCCAGCAGCCAAGAGTTGTCTAGGCAGTTCTTC
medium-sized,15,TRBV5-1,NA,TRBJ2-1,CASSLEWSSYNEQFF,TGCGCCAGCAGCTTGGAGTGGAGCTCCTACAATGAGCAGTTCTTC
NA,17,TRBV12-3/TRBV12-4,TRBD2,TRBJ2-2,CASSSQTSGGYTGELFF,TGTGCCAGCAGTTCTCAGACTAGCGGGGGGTATACCGGGGAGCTGTTTTTT
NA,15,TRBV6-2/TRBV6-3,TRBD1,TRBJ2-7,CASSYSTRTGYEQYF,TGTGCCAGCAGTTACTCGACCCGGACAGGCTACGAGCAGTACTTC
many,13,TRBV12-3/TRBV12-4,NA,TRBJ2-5,CASSLQGTESQYF,TGTGCCAGCAGTCTGCAGGGGACGGAGTCTCAGTACTTC
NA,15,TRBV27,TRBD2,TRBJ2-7,CASSLGGGDIYEQYF,TGTGCCAGCAGTTTAGGGGGAGGGGATATCTACGAGCAGTACTTC
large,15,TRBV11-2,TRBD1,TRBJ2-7,CASSLEWGQNYEQYF,TGTGCCAGCAGCTTAGAGTGGGGACAGAACTACGAGCAGTACTTC
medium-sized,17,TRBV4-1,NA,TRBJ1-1,CASSQEPPGWGNTEAFF,TGCGCCAGCAGCCAAGAACCCCCAGGGTGGGGAAACACTGAAGCTTTCTTT
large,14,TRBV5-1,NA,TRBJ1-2,CASSPIPGLEGYTF,TGCGCCAGCAGCCCCATACCAGGGTTGGAAGGCTACACCTTC
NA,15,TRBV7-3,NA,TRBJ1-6,CASSLTGGYGSPLHF,TGTGCCAGCAGCTTAACTGGGGGGTATGGTTCACCCCTCCACTTT
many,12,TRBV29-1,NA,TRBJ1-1,CSVGGDGAEAFF,TGCAGCGTTGGAGGGGATGGCGCTGAAGCTTTCTTT
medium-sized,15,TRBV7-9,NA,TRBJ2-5,CATSTSGLQLETQYF,TGTGCCACCTCAACCAGCGGTTTGCAGCTAGAGACCCAGTACTTC
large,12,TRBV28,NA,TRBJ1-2,CASPVVGFGYTF,TGTGCCAGCCCTGTAGTGGGTTTCGGCTACACCTTC
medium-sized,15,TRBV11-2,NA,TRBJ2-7,CASSFPVGNLDEQYF,TGTGCCAGCAGCTTTCCAGTCGGGAACCTCGACGAGCAGTACTTC
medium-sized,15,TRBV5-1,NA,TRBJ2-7,CASNGMAGVDIGQYF,TGCGCCAGCAACGGCATGGCAGGAGTCGATATAGGGCAGTACTTC
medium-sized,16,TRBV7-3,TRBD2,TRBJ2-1,CASSLGLAGVLNEQFF,TGTGCCAGCAGCTTAGGGCTAGCGGGGGTTCTCAATGAGCAGTTCTTC
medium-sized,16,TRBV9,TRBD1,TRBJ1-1,CASSKGQGVMNTEAFF,TGTGCCAGCAGCAAAGGACAGGGGGTTATGAACACTGAAGCTTTCTTT
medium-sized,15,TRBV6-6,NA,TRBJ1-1,CASSYSDTENTEAFF,TGTGCCAGCAGTTACTCCGACACGGAGAACACTGAAGCTTTCTTT
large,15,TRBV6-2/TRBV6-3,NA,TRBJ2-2,CASSYSSTNTGELFF,TGTGCCAGCAGTTACTCTTCCACCAACACCGGGGAGCTGTTTTTT
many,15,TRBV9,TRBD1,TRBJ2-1,CASSAHGTGYNEQFF,TGTGCCAGCAGCGCACACGGGACAGGGTACAATGAGCAGTTCTTC